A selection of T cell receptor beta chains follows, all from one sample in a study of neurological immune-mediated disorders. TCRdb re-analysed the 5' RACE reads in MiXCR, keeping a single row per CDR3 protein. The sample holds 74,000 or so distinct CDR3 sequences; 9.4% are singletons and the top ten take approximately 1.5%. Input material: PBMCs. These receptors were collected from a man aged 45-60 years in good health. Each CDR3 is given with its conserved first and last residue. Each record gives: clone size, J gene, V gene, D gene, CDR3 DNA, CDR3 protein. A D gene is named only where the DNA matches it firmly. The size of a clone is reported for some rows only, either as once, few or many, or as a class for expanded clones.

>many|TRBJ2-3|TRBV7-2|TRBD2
TGTGCCAGCAACTCCGGGACTAGCCCGCCAGATACGCAGTATTTT
CASNSGTSPPDTQYF
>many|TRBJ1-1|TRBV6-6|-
TGTGCCAGCACCGGACACTGGAACACTGAAGCTTTCTTT
CASTGHWNTEAFF
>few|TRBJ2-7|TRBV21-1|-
TGTGCCAGCAGCAAATGTGTTGGACGGATACTACACTACGAGCAGTACTTC
CASSKCVGRILHYEQYF
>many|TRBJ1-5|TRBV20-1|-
TGCAGTGCTACCAAGCCGGGTGGGGGGACAACTAGCAATCAGCCCCAGCATTTT
CSATKPGGGTTSNQPQHF
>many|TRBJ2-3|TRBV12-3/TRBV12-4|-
TGTGCCAGCAGTTTTAGACCAACAGATACGCAGTATTTT
CASSFRPTDTQYF
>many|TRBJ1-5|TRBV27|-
TGTGCCAGCAGTTTATTGGGCAATCAGCCCCAGCATTTT
CASSLLGNQPQHF
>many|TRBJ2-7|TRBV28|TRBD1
TGTGCCAGCAGTTTTGACGGACAGGGTTACGAGCAGTACTTC
CASSFDGQGYEQYF
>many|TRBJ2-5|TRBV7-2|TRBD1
TGTGCCAGCAGCTCAACGGGACAGGTCCAAGAGACCCAGTACTTC
CASSSTGQVQETQYF
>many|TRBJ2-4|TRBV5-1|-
TGCGCCAGCAGCTCTGGGAACCCGGGATCCGGAAACATTCAGTACTTC
CASSSGNPGSGNIQYF
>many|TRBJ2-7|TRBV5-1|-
TGCGCCAGCAGCTTGGAACCGTCAACTAGGTACGAGCAGTACTTC
CASSLEPSTRYEQYF
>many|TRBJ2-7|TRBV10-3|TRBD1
TGTGCCATCAGTAACGCGAACAGGGGATCCTACGAGCAGTACTTC
CAISNANRGSYEQYF
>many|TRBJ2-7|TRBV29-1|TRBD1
TGCAGCGTTGAAGAGGGGACAGCATCCTACGAGCAGTACTTC
CSVEEGTASYEQYF
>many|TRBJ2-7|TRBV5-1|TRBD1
TGCGCCAGCGAAAAGGGGTGGACAGGGGGCGGCGAGCAGTACTTC
CASEKGWTGGGEQYF
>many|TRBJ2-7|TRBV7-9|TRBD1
TGTGCCAGCAGCCCACTGGGGTCGAGGGGGCCAAACGAGCAGTACTTC
CASSPLGSRGPNEQYF
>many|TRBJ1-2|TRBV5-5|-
TGTGCCAGCAGCTTGGCCGGGGGTACGAACTATGGCTACACCTTC
CASSLAGGTNYGYTF
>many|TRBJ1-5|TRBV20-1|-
TGCAGTGCTAGAACAGCGAATCAGCCCCAGCATTTT
CSARTANQPQHF
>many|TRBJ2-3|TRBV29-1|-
TGCAGCGTATCAGTGTCCTGGGGGACAGATACGCAGTATTTT
CSVSVSWGTDTQYF
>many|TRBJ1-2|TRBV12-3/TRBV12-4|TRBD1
TGTGCCAGCAGCGCCCGGGACAGACCACACTATGGCTACACCTTC
CASSARDRPHYGYTF
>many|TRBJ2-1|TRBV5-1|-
TGCGCCAGCCGCCTTGGGGAGGGGGCTACGTACAATGAGCAGTTCTTC
CASRLGEGATYNEQFF
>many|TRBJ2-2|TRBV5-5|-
TGTGCCAGCAGCTTGCCCGGGGAGCTGTTTTTT
CASSLPGELFF
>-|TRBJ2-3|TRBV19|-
TGTGCCAGTAGCGACAGAAAGGGGGATACGCAGTATTTT
CASSDRKGDTQYF
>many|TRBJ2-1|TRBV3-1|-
TGTGCCAGCAGCCAAGGTGGGGGAGCGGTAAACAATGAGCAGTTCTTC
CASSQGGGAVNNEQFF
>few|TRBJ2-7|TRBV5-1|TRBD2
TGCGCCAGCAGCCTCGGGGGGGTATCCTACGAGCAGTACTTC
CASSLGGVSYEQYF
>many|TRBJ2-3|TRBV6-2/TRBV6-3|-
TGTGCCAGCAGGGACGACAGGGATACGCAGTATTTT
CASRDDRDTQYF
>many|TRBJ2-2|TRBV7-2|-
TGTGCCAGCAGCCGCCTACGCGGGACGAACACCGGGGAGCTGTTTTTT
CASSRLRGTNTGELFF
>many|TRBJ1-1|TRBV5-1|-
TGCGCCAGCAGCTTGAGGGCGGAGAAAGGTGAAGCTTTCTTT
CASSLRAEKGEAFF
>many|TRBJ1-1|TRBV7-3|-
TGTGCCAGCAGCCCCGATCCAGGGTACGGCACTGAAGCTTTCTTT
CASSPDPGYGTEAFF
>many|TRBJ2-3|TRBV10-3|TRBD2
TGTGCCATCAGTCCGGCTAGCGGACACACAGATACGCAGTATTTT
CAISPASGHTDTQYF
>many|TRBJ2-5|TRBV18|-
TGTGCCAGCTCCGGTGGACAGCCTAGCAGCCAAGAGACCCAGTACTTC
CASSGGQPSSQETQYF
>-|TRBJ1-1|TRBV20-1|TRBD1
TGCAGTGCTAGAGATCGAGGACAGGGATGGGGTTCGTCTGAAGCTTTCTTT
CSARDRGQGWGSSEAFF
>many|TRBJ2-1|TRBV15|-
TGTGCCACCAGCAGGGGACAAGGCAATGAGCAGTTCTTC
CATSRGQGNEQFF
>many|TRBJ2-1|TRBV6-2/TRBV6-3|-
TGTGCCAGCAAGGTCGCGAGCTCCTACAATGAGCAGTTCTTC
CASKVASSYNEQFF
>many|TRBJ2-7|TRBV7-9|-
TGTGCCAGCAGCTCGGCGGTGGGCGAGCAGTACTTC
CASSSAVGEQYF
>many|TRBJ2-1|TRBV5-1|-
TGCGCCAGCAGCTTGGAGGACTACAATGAGCAGTTCTTC
CASSLEDYNEQFF
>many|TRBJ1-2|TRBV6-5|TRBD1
TGTGCCAGCAGTCAGACAGGGACCTATGGCTACACCTTC
CASSQTGTYGYTF
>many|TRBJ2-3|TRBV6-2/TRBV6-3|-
TGTGCCAGCACCCAAATGGGTACGCAGTATTTT
CASTQMGTQYF
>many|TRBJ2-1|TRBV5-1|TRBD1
TGCGCCAGCAGCTTGAAACCGACGGGACAGGGGAACAATGAGCAGTTCTTC
CASSLKPTGQGNNEQFF
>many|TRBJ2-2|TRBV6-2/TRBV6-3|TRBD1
TGTGCCAGCACTGAGTCGGCAGGGGGCGTAACCGGGGAGCTGTTTTTT
CASTESAGGVTGELFF
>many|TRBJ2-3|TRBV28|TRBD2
TGTGCCAGCAGTACAGTTTACTTGAAGACTAGCGTTGATGGAGATACGCAGTATTTT
CASSTVYLKTSVDGDTQYF
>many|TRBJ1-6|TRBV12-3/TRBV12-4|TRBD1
TGTGCCAGCAGGGGGACAGGGGGTAGAGGTAATTCACCCCTCCACTTT
CASRGTGGRGNSPLHF
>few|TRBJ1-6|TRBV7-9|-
TGTGCCAGCAGCTTAGACTCGGGACTGAATTCACCCCTCCACTTT
CASSLDSGLNSPLHF
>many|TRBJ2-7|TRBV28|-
TGTGCCAGCACTGACAACTCCTACGAGCAGTACTTC
CASTDNSYEQYF
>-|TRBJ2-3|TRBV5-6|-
TGTGCCAGCAGCTTGGGTTCTTCGGATACGCAGTATTTT
CASSLGSSDTQYF
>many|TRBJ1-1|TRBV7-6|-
TGTGCCAGCAGCTTACATGGGGGGAGCACTGAAGCTTTCTTT
CASSLHGGSTEAFF
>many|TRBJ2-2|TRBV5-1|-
TGCGCCAGCAGCTATAACACCGGGGAGCTGTTTTTT
CASSYNTGELFF
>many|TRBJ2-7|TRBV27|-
TGTGCCAGCAGTTTAGATCGGGAGATACCCTCCTACGAGCAGTACTTC
CASSLDREIPSYEQYF
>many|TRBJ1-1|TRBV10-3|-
TGTGCCATCAGTGAAAAAAGGAATGTGAACACTGAAGCTTTCTTT
CAISEKRNVNTEAFF
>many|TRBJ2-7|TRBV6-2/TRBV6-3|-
TGTGCCAGCAGTTACATAGACGAGCAGTACTTC
CASSYIDEQYF
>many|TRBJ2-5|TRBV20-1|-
TGCAGTGCCAACGGCGGGGGCGGAGAGACCCAGTACTTC
CSANGGGGETQYF
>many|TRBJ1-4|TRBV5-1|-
TGCGCCAGCAGCCCAAGAGTCCAGTCGGAAAAACTGTTTTTT
CASSPRVQSEKLFF
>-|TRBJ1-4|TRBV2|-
TGTGCCAGCAGTGAGGTTCGATCTTCAACTAATGAAAAACTGTTTTTT
CASSEVRSSTNEKLFF
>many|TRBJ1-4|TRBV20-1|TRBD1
TGCAGTGCTAGAGATTCCACAGGGGATGAAAAACTGTTTTTT
CSARDSTGDEKLFF
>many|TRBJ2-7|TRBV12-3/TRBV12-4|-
TGTGCCAGCAGTAAGGGACAAACCTACGAGCAGTACTTC
CASSKGQTYEQYF
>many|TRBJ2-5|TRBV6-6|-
TGTGCCAGCACCCAACCAGCGCTGGGCGCAGAGACCCAGTACTTC
CASTQPALGAETQYF